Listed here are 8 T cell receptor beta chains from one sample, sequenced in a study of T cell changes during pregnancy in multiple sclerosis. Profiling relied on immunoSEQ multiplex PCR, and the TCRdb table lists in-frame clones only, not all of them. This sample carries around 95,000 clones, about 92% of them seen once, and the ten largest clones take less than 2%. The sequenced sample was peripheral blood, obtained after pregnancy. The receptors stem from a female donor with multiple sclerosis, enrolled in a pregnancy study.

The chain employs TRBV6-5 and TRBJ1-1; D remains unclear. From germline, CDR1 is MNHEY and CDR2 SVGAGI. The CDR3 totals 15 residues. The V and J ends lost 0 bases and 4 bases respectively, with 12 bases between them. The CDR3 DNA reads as TGTGCCAGCAGTTACTCGTCAAACTCGTTCACTGAAGCTTTCTTT. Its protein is CASSYSSNSFTEAFF.

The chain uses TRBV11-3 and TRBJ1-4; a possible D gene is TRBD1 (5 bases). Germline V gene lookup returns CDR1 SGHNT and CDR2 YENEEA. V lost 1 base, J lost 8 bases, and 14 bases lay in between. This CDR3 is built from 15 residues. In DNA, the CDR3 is TGTGCCAGCAGCTTAGGAGGCAGGGCTGGAGAAAAACTGTTTTTT. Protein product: CASSLGGRAGEKLFF.

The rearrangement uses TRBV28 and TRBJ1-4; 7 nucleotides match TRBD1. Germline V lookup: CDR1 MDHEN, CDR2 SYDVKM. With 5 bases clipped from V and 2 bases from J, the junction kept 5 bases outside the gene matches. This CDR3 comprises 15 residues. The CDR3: CASSPQGFTNEKLFF. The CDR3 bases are TGTGCCAGCAGTCCACAGGGGTTTACTAATGAAAAACTGTTTTTT.

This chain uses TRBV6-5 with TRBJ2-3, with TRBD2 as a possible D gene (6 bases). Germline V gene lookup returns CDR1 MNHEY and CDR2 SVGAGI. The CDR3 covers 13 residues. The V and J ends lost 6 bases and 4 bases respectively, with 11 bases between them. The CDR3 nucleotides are TGTGCCAGCAGCGGGAGCCCCCCAGATACGCAGTATTTT. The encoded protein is CASSGSPPDTQYF.

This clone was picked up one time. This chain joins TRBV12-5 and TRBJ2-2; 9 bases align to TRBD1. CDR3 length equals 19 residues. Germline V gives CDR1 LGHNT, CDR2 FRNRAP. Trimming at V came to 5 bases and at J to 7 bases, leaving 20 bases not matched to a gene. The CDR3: CASGLASTLGTGRNGELFF. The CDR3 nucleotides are TGTGCTAGTGGTCTGGCCAGTACGTTGGGGACAGGGAGGAACGGGGAGCTGTTTTTT.

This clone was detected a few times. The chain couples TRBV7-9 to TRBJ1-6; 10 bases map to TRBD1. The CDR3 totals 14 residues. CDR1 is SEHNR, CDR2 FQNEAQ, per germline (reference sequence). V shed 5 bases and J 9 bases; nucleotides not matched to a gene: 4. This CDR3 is CASSLGTGVSPLHF. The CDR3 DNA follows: TGTGCCAGCAGCCTTGGGACAGGGGTTTCACCCCTCCACTTT.

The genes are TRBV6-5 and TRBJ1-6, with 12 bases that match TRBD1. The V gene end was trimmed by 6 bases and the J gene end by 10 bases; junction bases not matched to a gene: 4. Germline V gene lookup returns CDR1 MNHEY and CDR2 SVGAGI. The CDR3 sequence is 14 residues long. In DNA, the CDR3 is TGTGCCAGCAGGCTCGGGACAGGGGGCTCACCCCTCCACTTT. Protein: CASRLGTGGSPLHF.

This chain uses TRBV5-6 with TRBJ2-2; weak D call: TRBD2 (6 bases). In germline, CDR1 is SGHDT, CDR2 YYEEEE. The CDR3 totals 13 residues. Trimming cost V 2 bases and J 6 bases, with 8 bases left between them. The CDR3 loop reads CASSFPGAGELFF. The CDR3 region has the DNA TGTGCCAGCAGCTTCCCGGGGGCCGGGGAGCTGTTTTTT. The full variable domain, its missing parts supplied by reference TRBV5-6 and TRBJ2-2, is DAGVTQSPTHLIKTRGQQVTLRCSPKSGHDTVSWYQQALGQGPQFIFQYYEEEERQRGNFPDRFSGHQFPNYSSELNVNALLLGDSALYLCASSFPGAGELFFGEGSRLTVL.